A single T cell receptor (beta chain) is shown here with its context. What it binds is not known. This specimen belongs to a study of blood T cells in healthy people across ages. Through a sample-barcoded 5' primer and a J-beta primer mix, a second PCR was run for roughly 6 to 11 cycles. A single record per CDR3 protein comes from TCRdb applying MiXCR to the 5' RACE reads. Among about 320,000 distinct CDR3 sequences listed, roughly 29% were seen once. Notes on the study in general: Per million T cells, TCR beta diversity dropped roughly linearly as age increased.

Sequencing was done on a sample of blood. The TCR comes from a woman in her 70s in good health.

This chain's CDR3 is CASSLGAGQGMETQYF. CDR3 coding DNA: TGTGCCAGCAGTCTAGGGGCGGGACAGGGAATGGAGACCCAGTACTTC. This chain connects TRBV12-3 or TRBV12-4 to TRBJ2-5; 9 positions match TRBD1. V gave up 5 bases and J gave up 5 bases; unmatched junction bases: 12. The CDR3 runs 16 residues.